This T cell receptor beta chain was observed in a study of CD8 T cells in Susac syndrome. The CDR3 covers 14 residues. The V and J ends lost 4 bases and 5 bases, in that order; junction bases with no gene match: 4. Germline V gene data show CDR1 as SGHTA and CDR2 as FQGNSA. With random hexamers, reverse transcription was performed on roughly 0.5 to 1 ug of RNA. TCRdb passed the immunoSEQ multiplex PCR reads through MiXCR, listing each CDR3 protein once. The sample shows some 300,000 distinct CDR3 sequences, about 88% of them seen only once. Material for sequencing was CD8+ T cells from PBMCs. The V call is TRBV7-2, the J call TRBJ2-7, with 11 bases lining up with TRBD2. The sequence was obtained from a human donor with multiple sclerosis. The CDR3 nucleotides are TGTGCCAGCAGCTCCCGACTAGCGGGGAACGAGCAGTACTTC. Protein sequence: CASSSRLAGNEQYF.